This passage covers 24 T cell receptor beta chains from one sample sequenced in a study of post-analysis software for immune sequencing data. Study-wide results and caveats: Roughly 5 TRBV segments (TRBV5-6, TRBV5-1 and TRBV20-1 among them) occurred more frequently in patients than in controls.

Their target antigens are unknown. Prepared libraries of TCR beta cDNA carried unique molecular identifiers. TCRdb re-called the PCR reads with MiXCR, one entry per CDR3 protein. This sample carries approximately 460,000 distinct CDR3 sequences, roughly 45% of them seen once, and the ten largest clones take about 12%. The specimen was blood. These receptors were obtained from a girl between 10 and 17 years old with multiple sclerosis.

The genes are TRBV27 and TRBJ2-1, with D unresolved. The CDR3 has 20 residues. V was trimmed by 7 bases and J by 3 bases, leaving 31 bases between them. Germline CDR1 is MNHEY and CDR2 is SMNVEV (reference sequence). DNA of the CDR3: TGTGCCAGCACCCTGTCCGACGCAGGATACTACTCTCGGGTCTACAATGAGCAGTTCTTC. This gives the protein CASTLSDAGYYSRVYNEQFF.

This clonotype showed up just a few times. The chain couples TRBV15 to TRBJ2-7, with D maybe TRBD1 (5 bases). Germline V gene lookup returns CDR1 LNHNV and CDR2 YYDKDF (reference sequence). CDR3 length: 13 residues. V lost 1 base and J 2 bases, leaving 6 bases between the germline ends. CDR3 sequence reads: CATSRGGPYEQYF. For the CDR3, the DNA is TGTGCCACCAGCAGAGGGGGCCCCTACGAGCAGTACTTC.

The chain couples TRBV30 to TRBJ2-7; no firm D call. The germline CDR1 and CDR2 sequences are GTSNPN and SVGIG (reference sequence). This CDR3 is 11 amino acids long. Trimming stripped 0 bases from V and 3 bases from J, with 3 bases between. CDR3 sequence: CAWSVLYEQYF. The CDR3 bases are TGTGCCTGGAGTGTACTCTACGAGCAGTACTTC.

J is TRBJ2-5 and V is TRBV5-1; D remains unclear. The CDR3 loop spans 14 amino acids. Germline V gene data show CDR1 as SGHRS and CDR2 as YFSETQ. Trimming stripped 1 base from V and 2 bases from J, with 9 bases between. DNA for the CDR3: TGCGCCAGCAGCTTGTCTCGGTCGCAAGAGACCCAGTACTTC. Encoded protein: CASSLSRSQETQYF.

The chain couples TRBV5-1 to TRBJ1-4; TRBD1 aligns across 8 bases. The CDR3 totals 17 residues. Germline V gives CDR1 SGHRS, CDR2 YFSETQ. Trimming at V came to 0 bases and at J to 5 bases, leaving 9 bases not matched to a gene. The CDR3 nucleotides read TGCGCCAGCAGCTTGGCCGAGGATGGGGACAGGAATGAAAAACTGTTTTTT. This translates into CASSLAEDGDRNEKLFF.

The V call is TRBV15, the J call TRBJ2-6; no reliable D call. Between the trimmed V and J ends, which lost 1 base and 4 bases, there was a span of 11 bases. This CDR3 region has 16 residues. CDR1 and CDR2 from the germline V gene are LNHNV and YYDKDF (reference sequence). In DNA, the CDR3 is TGTGCCACCAGCAGAGCTCGAAGGGCCGGGGCCAACGTCCTGACTTTC. The encoded protein is CATSRARRAGANVLTF.

This clonotype has only a few counts. The chain joins TRBV5-6 to TRBJ2-7; D is undetermined. The CDR3 extends over 14 amino acids. Between the trimmed V and J ends, which lost 0 bases and 5 bases, there was a span of 12 bases. Germline lookup yields CDR1 SGHDT and CDR2 YYEEEE. CDR3 region: CASSLASYRDEQYF. The CDR3 DNA follows: TGTGCCAGCAGCTTGGCGAGTTACCGGGACGAGCAGTACTTC.

This clonotype occurred a few times. The V and J genes are TRBV20-1 and TRBJ2-3, with D tentatively TRBD2 (6 bases). Trimming cost V 3 bases and J 2 bases, with 15 bases left between them. The CDR3 has 15 residues. The V gene's germline CDR1 is DFQATT and CDR2 SNEGSKA (reference sequence). CDR3 nucleotide sequence: TGCAGTGCTAGCTTAGCCGGCGGGGTCACAGATACGCAGTATTTT. Translated, it gives CSASLAGGVTDTQYF.

This clonotype was seen only a few times. The chain is built from TRBV30 and TRBJ1-2, with D hard to call. The CDR3 runs 14 residues. The V gene's germline CDR1 is GTSNPN and CDR2 SVGIG (reference sequence). With 4 bases removed from V and 4 bases from J, the gap between germline ends came to 16 bases. CDR3 in amino acids: CAWNIQRGSYGYTF. CDR3 coding DNA: TGTGCCTGGAACATTCAGCGGGGTTCCTATGGCTACACCTTC.

The chain uses TRBV5-1 and TRBJ1-2, with D tentatively TRBD1 (6 bases). The ends were cut back, 3 bases at V and 0 bases at J, with 12 bases in the middle. Germline loops: CDR1 SGHRS, CDR2 YFSETQ. This CDR3 has 15 amino acids. Here the CDR3 DNA reads TGCGCCAGCAGCTACGGACAGCTGGCTAACTATGGCTACACCTTC. It is translated as CASSYGQLANYGYTF.

This clonotype was counted between two and nine times. V gene TRBV11-2 combines with J gene TRBJ2-3; TRBD2 aligns across 13 bases. The length of the CDR3 is 16 residues. Trimming cost V 5 bases and J 4 bases; bases outside gene matches: 6. Germline V lookup: CDR1 SGHAT, CDR2 FQNNGV. DNA for the CDR3: TGTGCCAGCAGCCCACGGACTAGCGGGAGCCCAGATACGCAGTATTTT. Translation: CASSPRTSGSPDTQYF.

A few counts support this clonotype. The chain links TRBV9 to TRBJ1-2, with TRBD1 matching over 8 bases. Germline loops: CDR1 SGDLS, CDR2 YYNGEE. The trim removed 3 bases at V and 4 bases at J, leaving 5 bases unmatched. The CDR3 is 14 amino acids. The CDR3 DNA is TGTGCCAGCAGCGAAGGACAGGGCGTCTATGGCTACACCTTC. Its protein product is CASSEGQGVYGYTF.

As to this clonotype: The conserved final phenylalanine or tryptophan is absent from the CDR3, which likely points to a read error. The J gene is TRBJ2-3, the V gene TRBV20-1; no firm D call. There are 14 residues in the CDR3. Germline V gene lookup returns CDR1 DFQATT and CDR2 SNEGSKA (reference sequence). Trimming removed 0 bases from V and 0 bases from J, with 7 bases in between. CDR3 protein: CSARDESSTDTQYL. The CDR3 DNA reads TGCAGTGCTAGAGATGAGTCTAGCACAGATACGCAGTATTTG.

This clonotype was seen once. The DNA for the CDR3 is TGCAGCGTTGTGGCCGTACTAGCCAAAAACATTCAGTACTTC. This encodes CSVVAVLAKNIQYF. The V gene is TRBV29-1, the J gene TRBJ2-4; D gene ambiguous. CDR1 is SQVTM and CDR2 is ANQGSEA in the germline V gene. CDR3 length equals 14 residues. Between the trimmed V and J ends, which lost 4 bases and 0 bases, there was a span of 10 bases.

The genes are TRBV27 and TRBJ2-1, with D uncertain. Germline V lookup: CDR1 MNHEY, CDR2 SMNVEV (reference sequence). Between the trimmed V and J ends, which lost 2 bases and 8 bases, there was a span of 7 bases. The CDR3 totals 12 residues. The CDR3 coding sequence is TGTGCCAGCAGTTTAGATAGCTATGAGCAGTTCTTC. Its protein is CASSLDSYEQFF.

CDR3 DNA: TGTGCCAGCAGGGGGGCTACAGGGGCAAGGGCCAACGTCCTGACTTTC. Its translation: CASRGATGARANVLTF. V and J are TRBV6-1 and TRBJ2-6; 7 nucleotides match TRBD1. Germline CDR1 is MNHNS and CDR2 is SASEGT. V lost 6 bases to trimming and J lost 5 bases; unmatched junction nucleotides: 10. CDR3 length: 16 residues.

The chain employs TRBV3-1 and TRBJ2-6, with D possibly TRBD1 on 6 matching bases. Trimming took 6 bases from V and 3 from J, leaving 12 bases between them. The CDR3 length is 15 residues. Germline V lookup: CDR1 LGHDT, CDR2 YNNKEL (reference sequence). The CDR3 DNA reads as TGTGCCAGCAGGAGCGACAGGCGTGGGGCCAACGTCCTGACTTTC. Its protein product is CASRSDRRGANVLTF.

This clonotype appeared a few times. The gene calls are TRBV20-1 and TRBJ1-6, with 7 positions matching TRBD1. V lost 1 base and J lost 13; bases outside the gene matches: 1. Germline V gene sequence: CDR1 DFQATT, CDR2 SNEGSKA (reference sequence). CDR3 length: 11 residues. The CDR3 DNA is TGCAGTGCTAGAGGACAGGGCCCCCTCCACTTT. Translating it yields CSARGQGPLHF.

The chain recombines TRBV27 with TRBJ2-1; D is undetermined. The DNA end favors TRBJ2-7, so the J call may be wrong. Germline V CDR1 and CDR2: MNHEY, SMNVEV (reference sequence). The length of the CDR3 is 15 residues. In DNA, the CDR3 is TGTGCCAGCAGCTGGTCCGGGTCGACGCTGGGCGAGCAGTACTTC. Translating gives CASSWSGSTLGEQYF.

This clonotype was seen a few times. The rearrangement uses TRBV7-9 and TRBJ2-3; a possible D gene is TRBD2 (5 bases). Germline CDR1 and CDR2: SEHNR and FQNEAQ (reference sequence). This CDR3 is 13 amino acids long. V gave up 4 bases and J gave up 6 bases, with 11 bases separating them. The CDR3 protein is CASSSPLDDTQYF. The DNA of the CDR3 is TGTGCCAGCAGCTCGCCACTAGACGATACGCAGTATTTT.

This clonotype was counted only a few times. The chain has TRBV7-9 and TRBJ2-5, with 7 bases identical to TRBD1. The V gene end was trimmed by 8 bases and the J gene end by 4 bases; junction bases not matched to a gene: 10. The CDR3 contains 14 residues. Germline CDR1 and CDR2: SEHNR and FQNEAQ (reference sequence). The CDR3 here is CASDRDSERETQYF. The CDR3 DNA follows: TGTGCCAGCGACCGGGACAGCGAAAGAGAGACCCAGTACTTC.

V and J are TRBV20-1 and TRBJ1-2, with a tentative D call TRBD1 (5 bases). CDR1 and CDR2 (germline): DFQATT, SNEGSKA (reference sequence). The CDR3 loop spans 11 amino acids. Trimming took off 6 bases at V and 2 bases at J, with 7 bases between the two ends. The CDR3 coding sequence is TGCAGTGCGTGGGACAACTATGGCTACACCTTC. Its translation: CSAWDNYGYTF.

The CDR3 spells CASSVVPTGIYEQYF. DNA for the CDR3: TGTGCCAGCAGCGTAGTTCCGACAGGGATCTACGAGCAGTACTTC. This rearrangement joins TRBV9 to TRBJ2-7, with TRBD1 matching 7 bases. V lost 0 bases and J lost 3; bases outside the gene matches: 6. The CDR3 totals 15 residues. The germline gives CDR1 SGDLS, CDR2 YYNGEE.

This clonotype was recorded a few times. This chain uses TRBV4-1 with TRBJ2-1, with 14 bases identical to TRBD2. This CDR3 has 18 amino acids. V gave up 1 base and J gave up 8 bases; unmatched junction bases: 10. Germline V gene sequence: CDR1 MGHRA, CDR2 YSYEKL. CDR3 sequence reads: CASSQGLTSGRAADEQFF. CDR3 coding DNA: TGCGCCAGCAGCCAAGGTTTGACTAGCGGGAGGGCCGCTGATGAGCAGTTCTTC.